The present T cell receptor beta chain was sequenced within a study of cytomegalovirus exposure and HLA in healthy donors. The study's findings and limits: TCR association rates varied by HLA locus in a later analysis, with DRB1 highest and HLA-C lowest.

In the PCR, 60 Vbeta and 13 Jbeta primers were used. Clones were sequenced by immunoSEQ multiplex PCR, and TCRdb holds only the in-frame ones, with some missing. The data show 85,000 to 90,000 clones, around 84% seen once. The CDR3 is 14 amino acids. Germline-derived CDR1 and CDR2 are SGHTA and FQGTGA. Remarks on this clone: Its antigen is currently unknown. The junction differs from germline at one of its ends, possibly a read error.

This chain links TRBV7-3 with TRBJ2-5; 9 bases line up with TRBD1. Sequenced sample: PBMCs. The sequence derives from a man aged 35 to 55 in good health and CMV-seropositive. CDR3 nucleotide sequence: TGTGCCAGCAGCCTAACAGGGGGCAGTGAGACCCAGTACTTC. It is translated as CASSLTGGSETQYF.